A selection of T cell receptor beta chains follows, all from one sample in a study of blood T cells in healthy people across ages. MiXCR, run by TCRdb on the 5' RACE reads, gives a single entry per CDR3 protein. Altogether about 1.4 million distinct CDR3 sequences are present, almost 60% being singletons, with the ten largest covering 5% to 7%. Material for sequencing was blood. Receptors originate from a young man in good health. CDR3s include the opening cysteine and the closing phenylalanine or tryptophan. A D gene is named only where the DNA matches it firmly. Some rows have no size entry. The others give once, few or many, or a class for an expanded clone.

d_call	v_call	j_call	clone_size	cdr3_nt	cdr3_aa
.	TRBV4-1	TRBJ2-7	.	TGCGCCAGCAGCCGAATTTCAGGGGACCACGAGCAGTACTTC	CASSRISGDHEQYF
TRBD1	TRBV12-3/TRBV12-4	TRBJ2-4	few	TGTGCCAGCAGTCCCGGGACAGGGGTAGCCAAAAACATTCAGTACTTC	CASSPGTGVAKNIQYF
.	TRBV27	TRBJ2-7	few	TGTGCCAGCAGTTGGGCCCTGGGGCCCTACGAGCAGTACTTC	CASSWALGPYEQYF
.	TRBV4-1	TRBJ2-1	.	TGCGCCAGCAGCCAACCGCCGCAGGGGCTTTTGGTGCAGTTCTTC	CASSQPPQGLLVQFF
TRBD1	TRBV6-1	TRBJ1-2	.	TGTGCCAGCAGTGGATGGGACAGCTATGGCTACACCTTC	CASSGWDSYGYTF
TRBD1	TRBV13	TRBJ2-1	.	TGTGCCAGCAGCTCCGGACAGGGTAGACGGGAGCAGTTCTTC	CASSSGQGRREQFF
.	TRBV12-3/TRBV12-4	TRBJ2-5	.	TGTGCCAGCCGTTTACAGGGATCGCAAGAGACCCAGTACTTC	CASRLQGSQETQYF
.	TRBV29-1	TRBJ2-1	.	TGCAGCGTTGACGGGCCGTTAAAGGCCTACAATGAGCAGTTCTTC	CSVDGPLKAYNEQFF
.	TRBV7-8	TRBJ2-3	.	TGTGCCAGCAGCTTATGGGGGATTAGCACAGATACGCAGTATTTT	CASSLWGISTDTQYF
.	TRBV11-2	TRBJ2-7	.	TGTGCCAGCAGCTTAGCTGGGGGCGGGAACGAGCAGTACTTC	CASSLAGGGNEQYF
TRBD1	TRBV7-6	TRBJ2-7	once	TGTGCCAGCAGCCAGAACCCTGGACAGGGGCTATACGAGCAGTACTTC	CASSQNPGQGLYEQYF
.	TRBV4-1	TRBJ1-4	few	TGCGCCAGCAGCCAAGGGGAGGGATTGGAAAAACTGTTTTTT	CASSQGEGLEKLFF
.	TRBV10-3	TRBJ2-3	.	TGTGCCATCAGTGAGTCTGCGGCGGGGCTCACAGATACGCGGTATTTT	CAISESAAGLTDTRYF
TRBD1	TRBV12-3/TRBV12-4	TRBJ1-1	.	TGTGCCAGCAGTTTATTCCGGGACAGGAGCACTGAAGCTTTCTTT	CASSLFRDRSTEAFF